Below, 3 T cell receptor beta chains from the same sample are listed, as sequenced in a study of early T cells in non-severe SARS-CoV-2 infection. TCRdb re-analysed the 5' RACE reads in MiXCR, keeping a single row per CDR3 protein. The data show fewer than 130,000 distinct CDR3 sequences, roughly an eighth seen once. Sequenced material: whole blood, taken at baseline. The receptors were gathered from an adult who was a healthcare worker with PCR-confirmed SARS-CoV-2 infection or an uninfected control (not recorded which).

J is TRBJ2-3 and V is TRBV7-6; TRBD2 is a possible D gene (6 bases). The germline V and J ends were trimmed by 2 bases and 2 bases, with 17 bases remaining between them. CDR1 is SGHVS and CDR2 is FNYEAQ in the germline V gene. This CDR3 comprises 17 residues. For the CDR3, the DNA is TGTGCCAGCAGCTTAATCGGTGATAGCGGCTTCACAGATACGCAGTATTTT. Protein: CASSLIGDSGFTDTQYF.

This clonotype has more than one count but fewer than ten. The gene calls are TRBV29-1 and TRBJ1-4, with D unclear. The CDR3 sequence is 12 residues long. V lost 7 bases to trimming and J lost 8 bases, with 14 bases between them. Germline loops: CDR1 SQVTM, CDR2 ANQGSEA. The CDR3 region is CSAKVPPEKLFF. The CDR3 bases are TGCAGCGCTAAAGTGCCCCCAGAAAAACTGTTTTTT.

This clonotype came up a few times. CDR3 protein: CASSSDSQGGSYEQYF. The DNA for the CDR3 is TGTGCCAGCAGCTCGGACTCACAGGGGGGGTCCTACGAGCAGTACTTC. The rearrangement joins TRBV7-9 to TRBJ2-7; D possibly corresponds to TRBD1 (8 bases). The germline V gene encodes CDR1 SEHNR and CDR2 FQNEAQ (reference sequence). V dropped 4 bases and J dropped 1 base, with 17 bases sitting between them. The CDR3 sequence is 16 residues long. Full variable domain (missing parts from reference TRBV7-9 and TRBJ2-7): DTGVSQNPRHKITKRGQNVTFRCDPISEHNRLYWYRQTLGQGPEFLTYFQNEAQLEKSRLLSDRFSAERPKGSFSTLEIQRTEQGDSAMYLCASSSDSQGGSYEQYFGPGTRLTVT.